The sequence of this TCR beta chain was determined in a study of CD8 T cell repertoires and HIV-1 epitope variants. Overall study context: The baseline condition was 1M T cells left uncultured.

Method: immunoSEQ multiplex PCR; TCRdb's copy keeps in-frame clones and lacks some. Found here are more than 4,500 clones, around 59% of them singletons; the top ten hold approximately 40%. Trimming cost V 5 bases and J 7 bases; bases outside gene matches: 11. Germline CDR1 MNHEY, CDR2 SMNVEV (reference sequence). The CDR3 has 16 amino acids. Notes on this clone: The antigen remains undetermined.

This TCR was recovered from a male donor with HIV. The sample consisted of cultured CD8+ T cells derived from PBMCs. The chain employs TRBV27 and TRBJ2-3; 11 bases align to TRBD2. The CDR3 sequence is CASSPPGTSGLYTQYF. The CDR3 nucleotides read TGTGCCAGCAGTCCCCCCGGGACTAGCGGACTTTATACGCAGTATTTT.